Listed below are T cell receptor beta chains from one sample, sequenced in a study of shared clonotypes between healthy human individuals. Using immunoSEQ multiplex PCR, the repertoire was profiled, and TCRdb retains in-frame clones only, with some absent. Of approximately 650,000 clones in the sample, around 95% were seen once. The sequencing sample was made of naive CD8+ T cells sorted from blood. These TCRs come from a woman aged 30 to 39 in good health. Each CDR3 is given with its conserved first and last residue. The D gene is left open where the match is weak. Clone size is shown for a subset of rows, as once, few, many or a class of expanded clone.

v_call	d_call	cdr3_length	clone_size	j_call	cdr3_aa	cdr3_nt
TRBV4-2	NA	13	NA	TRBJ2-5	CASSQYLAETQYF	TGTGCCAGCAGCCAATATCTAGCGGAGACCCAGTACTTC
TRBV11-2	NA	15	NA	TRBJ2-1	CASSSPQGGNNEQFF	TGTGCCAGCAGCTCGCCTCAGGGGGGGAACAATGAGCAGTTCTTC
TRBV4-1	NA	14	few	TRBJ1-1	CASSQPGHPTEAFF	TGCGCCAGCAGCCAACCGGGACACCCCACTGAAGCTTTCTTT
TRBV5-1	TRBD2	14	NA	TRBJ2-7	CASTSGSKGYEQYF	TGCGCCAGCACTAGCGGGAGTAAGGGCTACGAGCAGTACTTC
TRBV27	TRBD2	15	NA	TRBJ2-1	CASSSGTSGSDEQFF	TGTGCCAGCAGTTCCGGGACTAGCGGGAGCGATGAGCAGTTCTTC
TRBV21-1	NA	16	once	TRBJ1-5	CASSQRSLEGNQPQHF	TGTGCCAGCAGTCAACGGTCATTAGAGGGCAATCAGCCCCAGCATTTT
TRBV19	NA	14	NA	TRBJ2-7	CASSIGGNAYEQYF	TGTGCCAGTAGTATAGGCGGGAATGCCTACGAGCAGTACTTC
TRBV29-1	NA	14	once	TRBJ2-6	CSVGPSSGANVLTF	TGCAGCGTTGGGCCTAGCTCTGGGGCCAACGTCCTGACTTTC
TRBV5-6	NA	14	NA	TRBJ2-7	CASSLAGGSYEQYF	TGTGCCAGCAGCTTGGCCGGGGGCTCCTACGAGCAGTACTTC
TRBV27	NA	13	NA	TRBJ2-3	CASSLISTDTQYF	TGTGCCAGCAGTTTAATTTCGACAGATACGCAGTATTTT
TRBV5-5	TRBD2	18	NA	TRBJ2-7	CASSFNLGLAGQGYEQYF	TGTGCCAGCAGCTTTAATTTGGGACTAGCGGGACAGGGCTACGAGCAGTACTTC
TRBV28	NA	17	NA	TRBJ1-4	CASRHPKTGLDNEKLCF	TGTGCCAGCAGACACCCGAAAACAGGGCTCGACAATGAAAAACTGTGTTTT
TRBV11-2	TRBD2	17	once	TRBJ2-1	CASSLVPSGSTYNEQFF	TGTGCCAGCAGCTTAGTGCCCAGCGGGAGTACCTACAATGAGCAGTTCTTC
TRBV19	NA	15	NA	TRBJ2-3	CASSITGAGTDTQYF	TGTGCCAGTAGTATCACGGGAGCGGGCACAGATACGCAGTATTTT
TRBV7-7	NA	13	NA	TRBJ2-5	CASSLRIKETQYF	TGTGCCAGCAGCTTGCGCATAAAAGAGACCCAGTACTTC
TRBV13	TRBD1	13	NA	TRBJ2-7	CASSQGQGYEQYF	TGTGCCAGCAGTCAGGGACAGGGCTACGAGCAGTACTTC
TRBV7-6	TRBD1	14	NA	TRBJ2-7	CASSATGAGYEQYF	TGTGCCAGCAGCGCGACAGGGGCCGGCTACGAGCAGTACTTC
TRBV6-1	NA	13	NA	TRBJ2-7	CASSEGFSYEQYF	TGTGCCAGCAGTGAAGGTTTCTCCTACGAGCAGTACTTC
TRBV9	NA	12	few	TRBJ1-1	CASSANPTEAFF	TGTGCCAGCAGCGCCAACCCAACGGAAGCTTTCTTT
TRBV27	NA	14	NA	TRBJ2-7	CASSFGSQGGEQYF	TGTGCCAGCAGTTTCGGGAGCCAGGGAGGCGAGCAGTACTTC
TRBV4-1	NA	16	NA	TRBJ2-7	CASSPPRMGNAYEQYF	TGCGCCAGCAGCCCCCCGCGTATGGGTAACGCCTACGAGCAGTACTTC
TRBV28	NA	13	NA	TRBJ2-7	CASSSRGSYEQYF	TGTGCCAGCAGTTCCCGGGGATCCTACGAGCAGTACTTC
TRBV15	NA	14	NA	TRBJ1-5	CATSSLDSNQPQHF	TGTGCCACCAGCAGCTTGGATAGCAATCAGCCCCAGCATTTT
TRBV5-6	NA	13	NA	TRBJ2-1	CASSPGRDNEQFF	TGTGCCAGCAGCCCCGGACGGGACAATGAGCAGTTCTTC
TRBV5-6	TRBD2	15	NA	TRBJ2-3	CASSGTSGLTDTQYF	TGTGCCAGCAGCGGAACTAGCGGCCTCACAGATACGCAGTATTTT
TRBV30	NA	12	NA	TRBJ1-6	CAWSGGNSPLHF	TGTGCCTGGAGTGGGGGAAATTCACCCCTCCACTTT
TRBV19	NA	13	NA	TRBJ2-1	CASSKDFYNEQFF	TGTGCCAGTAGCAAGGACTTTTACAATGAGCAGTTCTTC
TRBV2	NA	13	NA	TRBJ1-5	CASSLQANQPQHF	TGTGCCAGCAGTTTACAGGCGAATCAGCCCCAGCATTTT
TRBV27	TRBD2	14	NA	TRBJ2-7	CASRTSGIGREQYF	TGTGCCAGCAGAACCAGCGGGATAGGTCGAGAGCAGTACTTC
TRBV5-4	NA	11	NA	TRBJ1-1	CASRNDAEAFF	TGTGCCAGCAGGAACGACGCTGAAGCTTTCTTT
TRBV5-1	NA	16	NA	TRBJ2-1	CASSLLASGSYNEQFF	TGCGCCAGCAGCTTGCTAGCCTCAGGGTCCTACAATGAGCAGTTCTTC
TRBV4-1	NA	14	NA	TRBJ2-7	CASSQVLGSDEQYF	TGCGCCAGCAGCCAAGTACTCGGTTCCGACGAGCAGTACTTC
TRBV5-6	TRBD1	13	NA	TRBJ1-2	CASSQTGNYGYTF	TGTGCCAGCAGCCAGACAGGGAACTATGGCTACACCTTC
TRBV5-6	NA	13	NA	TRBJ1-1	CASSPGLVTEAFF	TGTGCCAGCAGCCCAGGTTTGGTCACTGAAGCTTTCTTT
TRBV28	TRBD1	13	once	TRBJ2-7	CASTHGTGYEQYF	TGTGCCAGTACGCACGGGACAGGTTACGAGCAGTACTTC
TRBV4-1	NA	15	once	TRBJ2-6	CASSQQGSGANVLTF	TGCGCCAGCAGCCAACAGGGCTCTGGGGCCAACGTCCTGACTTTC
TRBV4-1	NA	15	once	TRBJ1-2	CASSPWGLSSYGYTF	TGCGCCAGCAGCCCCTGGGGACTGAGTAGCTATGGCTACACCTTC
TRBV14	TRBD2	16	NA	TRBJ2-3	CASSQIAGDLTDTQYF	TGTGCCAGCAGCCAAATAGCGGGAGACCTCACAGATACGCAGTATTTT
TRBV4-1	TRBD2	14	NA	TRBJ2-7	CASSQSSGSYEQYF	TGCGCCAGCAGCCAAAGTAGCGGGAGTTACGAGCAGTACTTC
TRBV2	NA	13	NA	TRBJ2-2	CASRSSSTGELFF	TGTGCCAGCAGGAGCTCCTCAACCGGGGAGCTGTTTTTT
TRBV5-6	TRBD1	15	NA	TRBJ2-7	CASSLETGISYEQYF	TGTGCCAGCAGCTTGGAGACAGGGATCTCCTACGAGCAGTACTTC
TRBV28	TRBD2	16	NA	TRBJ2-1	CASSLLLAGSNNEQFF	TGTGCCAGCAGTTTACTTCTAGCGGGCTCTAACAATGAGCAGTTCTTC